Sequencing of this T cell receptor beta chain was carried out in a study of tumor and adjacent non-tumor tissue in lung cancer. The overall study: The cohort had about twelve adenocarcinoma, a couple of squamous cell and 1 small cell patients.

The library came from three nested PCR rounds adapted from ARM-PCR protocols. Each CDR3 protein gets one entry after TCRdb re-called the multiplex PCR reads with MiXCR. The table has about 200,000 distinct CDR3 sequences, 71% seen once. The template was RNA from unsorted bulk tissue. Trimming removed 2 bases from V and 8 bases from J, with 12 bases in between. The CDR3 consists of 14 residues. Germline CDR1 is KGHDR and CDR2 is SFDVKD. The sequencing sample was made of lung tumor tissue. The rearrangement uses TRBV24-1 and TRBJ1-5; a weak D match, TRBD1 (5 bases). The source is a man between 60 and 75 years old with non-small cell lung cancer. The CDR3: CATSDSGPGEPQHF. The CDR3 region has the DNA TGTGCCACCAGTGATTCGGGGCCCGGAGAGCCCCAGCATTTT.